Below are 2 T cell receptor beta chains sequenced from a single sample in a study of T cells expressing NK-cell markers (TCRdb year 2020). Libraries were constructed by 5' RACE. The instrument given in TCRdb is Illumina HiSeq 2000. One entry per CDR3 protein sequence results from the TCRdb reprocessing of the reads, with DNA left out. This sample's table has entries for approximately 380,000 distinct CDR3 sequences. The ten biggest clones cover under 6.5% of the sample. The specimen sequenced was blood T cells: a sorted CD56 or NKG2C T cell subset, CD4+ or CD8+ T cells, or bulk PBMC T cells (not recorded which). The receptors originated from a man aged 18 to 70 in good health.

V gene TRBV29-1 combines with J gene TRBJ1-2. Germline CDR1 and CDR2: SQVTM and ANQGSEA. The CDR3 extends over 11 amino acids. CDR3 sequence reads: CSAYEYYGYTF.

The chain combines TRBV7-2 with TRBJ2-1; with no DNA, the TCRdb D assignment of TRBD1 cannot be verified. Germline lookup yields CDR1 SGHTA and CDR2 FQGNSA. There are 15 residues in the CDR3. CDR3 loop: CASSLEWTGVSEQFF.